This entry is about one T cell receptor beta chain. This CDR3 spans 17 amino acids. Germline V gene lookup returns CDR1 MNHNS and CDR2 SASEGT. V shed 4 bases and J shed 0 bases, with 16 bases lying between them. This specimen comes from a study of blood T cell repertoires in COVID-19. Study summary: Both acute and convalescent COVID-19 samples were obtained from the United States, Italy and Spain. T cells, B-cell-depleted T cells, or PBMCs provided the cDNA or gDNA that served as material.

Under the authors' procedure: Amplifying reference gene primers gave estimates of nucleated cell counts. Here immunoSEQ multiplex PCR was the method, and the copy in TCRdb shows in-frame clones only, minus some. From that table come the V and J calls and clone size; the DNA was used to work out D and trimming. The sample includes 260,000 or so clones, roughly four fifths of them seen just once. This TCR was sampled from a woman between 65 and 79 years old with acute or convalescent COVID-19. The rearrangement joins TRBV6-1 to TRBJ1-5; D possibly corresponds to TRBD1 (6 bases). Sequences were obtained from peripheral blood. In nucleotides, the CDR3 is TGTGCCAGCAGTGTAGACCTACAGGGTAGTAGCAATCAGCCCCAGCATTTT. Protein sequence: CASSVDLQGSSNQPQHF.